This T cell receptor (beta chain) was identified in a study of beta chain features in type 1 diabetes. The CDR3 consists of 14 residues. Looked up from germline, CDR1 is SGHRS and CDR2 is YFSETQ. V gave up 1 base and J gave up 2 bases, with 10 bases separating them. Study conclusions and caveats: cDNA-based reads could over-represent cells with high TCR expression. Fewer junction insertions and more nucleotide deletions appeared in type 1 diabetes patients. A greater similarity of naive, central memory and Treg TCRB repertoires was seen among patients than among healthy donors.

In regard to this clone: No antigen is known for it.

Based on CD45RO/CCR7/CD25/CD127/CD95/CD27, CD4+ regulatory, stem cell-like memory, naive and central memory cells were sorted. Expressed TCRB transcripts were sequenced because the entire RNA isolate underwent reverse transcription. Only in-frame clones appear in the TCRdb table, and some are missing; sequencing was by immunoSEQ multiplex PCR. In the table there are some 900,000 clones, about 17% of which are singletons. The sample consisted of naive CD4+ T cells from blood. The receptor was isolated from a woman in her late teens or twenties in good health. V usage is TRBV5-1 and J usage is TRBJ2-7; tentative D call: TRBD2 (6 bases). The CDR3 coding sequence is TGCGCCAGCAGCTTGAGCGGGCTTACCTACGAGCAGTACTTC. It yields the protein CASSLSGLTYEQYF.